This TCR beta chain stems from a study of shared clonotypes between healthy human individuals. Study background: Every donor yielded three CD4 naive, three CD4 memory, two CD8 naive and one CD8 memory plate. The study, taken as a whole, reports: Sorted-subset sequencing was shown by rarefaction to be incomplete despite large depth. Against clonotypes common to all four donors, non-shared ones had lower generation probabilities. Naive subsets generally exceeded memory subsets in estimated richness.

Worth noting for this clone: Its antigen is undetermined.

TCRdb's copy holds only in-frame clones and misses some; the assay was immunoSEQ multiplex PCR. The sample records roughly 1 million clones, roughly 80% being singletons. This CDR3 has 15 residues. V gave up 6 bases and J gave up 4 bases, with 18 bases separating them. Per germline, CDR1 MDHEN and CDR2 SYDVKM. This sequence joins TRBV28 and TRBJ1-2; a weak D match, TRBD1 (5 bases). This clonotype was obtained from a young man in good health. The sample taken for sequencing was memory CD4+ T cells sorted from blood. Subset specified: CD45RA-negative fraction. The DNA of the CDR3 is TGTGCCAGCAGGCGCGACGGCGCAGGGAGCTATGGCTACACCTTC. Residues: CASRRDGAGSYGYTF.